Listed below are T cell receptor beta chains from one sample, sequenced in a study of shared clonotypes between healthy human individuals. Sequenced by immunoSEQ multiplex PCR; TCRdb stores in-frame clones only, minus some. Among approximately 1.4 million clones listed, 95% to 99% were seen once. The specimen was naive CD4+ T cells sorted from blood. Source of these receptors: a man aged 30 to 39 in good health. The CDR3 runs from the conserved cysteine through the conserved F or W. Fields, in order: V gene, clone size, D gene, J gene, CDR3 DNA, CDR3 protein. A D gene is named only where the DNA matches it firmly. Expanded clones get a size class; other rows say once, few or many, or leave the size out.

v_gene: TRBV4-3
abundance: -
d_gene: TRBD2
j_gene: TRBJ2-7
CDR3nt: TGCGCCAGCAGCCAAGGGACTAGCGGGAGGTACGGAGAGCAGTACTTC
CDR3aa: CASSQGTSGRYGEQYF

v_gene: TRBV11-2
abundance: -
d_gene: -
j_gene: TRBJ2-2
CDR3nt: TGTGCCAGCAGCTTAGATTTATCAAAGGCCAGACGATTCGGGGAGCTGTTTTTT
CDR3aa: CASSLDLSKARRFGELFF

v_gene: TRBV19
abundance: -
d_gene: -
j_gene: TRBJ1-5
CDR3nt: TGTGCCAGTAGCCAAACAACGGCACCAGGAGGGCCCCAGCATTTT
CDR3aa: CASSQTTAPGGPQHF

v_gene: TRBV5-4
abundance: -
d_gene: TRBD2
j_gene: TRBJ2-5
CDR3nt: TGTGCCAGCAGCTTGGCCGGAGTTAGCGGGAGCTTCCGGGAGACCCAGTACTTC
CDR3aa: CASSLAGVSGSFRETQYF

v_gene: TRBV10-3
abundance: -
d_gene: -
j_gene: TRBJ2-5
CDR3nt: TGTGCCAGCGGACGCGGAGAGACCCAGTACTTC
CDR3aa: CASGRGETQYF

v_gene: TRBV28
abundance: -
d_gene: TRBD1
j_gene: TRBJ1-2
CDR3nt: TGTGCCAGCAGGCCCCCGGGACAGGGAGTTTATGGCTACACCTTC
CDR3aa: CASRPPGQGVYGYTF

v_gene: TRBV18
abundance: -
d_gene: TRBD1
j_gene: TRBJ2-7
CDR3nt: TGTGCCAGCTCACCATTTAAGGGACAGCACGACGAGCAGTACTTC
CDR3aa: CASSPFKGQHDEQYF

v_gene: TRBV4-3
abundance: -
d_gene: TRBD1
j_gene: TRBJ1-2
CDR3nt: TGCGCCAGCAGCCAAGATCTAGGGGGCTCTGGCTACACCTTC
CDR3aa: CASSQDLGGSGYTF

v_gene: TRBV28
abundance: -
d_gene: TRBD1
j_gene: TRBJ2-3
CDR3nt: TGTGCCACCCTGGACAGGAGCACAGATACGCAGTATTTT
CDR3aa: CATLDRSTDTQYF

v_gene: TRBV15
abundance: -
d_gene: -
j_gene: TRBJ1-4
CDR3nt: TGTGCCACCAGCAGAGATACGAGTGAAAAACTGTTTTTT
CDR3aa: CATSRDTSEKLFF

v_gene: TRBV9
abundance: -
d_gene: TRBD2
j_gene: TRBJ2-1
CDR3nt: TGTGCCAGCAGCATCTCTAGCGGGAGTCGGCGGGAGCAGTTCTTC
CDR3aa: CASSISSGSRREQFF

v_gene: TRBV18
abundance: -
d_gene: -
j_gene: TRBJ2-5
CDR3nt: TGTGCCAGCTCACCCGGTTCCGGGTGGACCCAGTACTTC
CDR3aa: CASSPGSGWTQYF

v_gene: TRBV28
abundance: -
d_gene: TRBD1
j_gene: TRBJ1-1
CDR3nt: TGTGCCAGCAGTTTTCGGACAGGGGGGAACACTGAAGCTTTCTTT
CDR3aa: CASSFRTGGNTEAFF

v_gene: TRBV15
abundance: -
d_gene: -
j_gene: TRBJ2-7
CDR3nt: TGTGCCACCAGCAGAGATCAGGGCTACGAGCAGTACTTC
CDR3aa: CATSRDQGYEQYF

v_gene: TRBV6-5
abundance: -
d_gene: TRBD2
j_gene: TRBJ2-5
CDR3nt: TGTGCCAGCAGTTTCCATCGCGGGAGTCGAGGAGAGACCCAGTACTTC
CDR3aa: CASSFHRGSRGETQYF

v_gene: TRBV9
abundance: -
d_gene: -
j_gene: TRBJ2-2
CDR3nt: TGTGCCAGCAGCGTAACGGGGTGGGGTACCGGGGAGCTGTTTTTT
CDR3aa: CASSVTGWGTGELFF

v_gene: TRBV4-3
abundance: -
d_gene: -
j_gene: TRBJ2-1
CDR3nt: TGCGCCAGCAGCCAAGACAAACGGCTGGCCTACAATGAGCAGTTCTTC
CDR3aa: CASSQDKRLAYNEQFF

v_gene: TRBV2
abundance: -
d_gene: TRBD2
j_gene: TRBJ2-7
CDR3nt: TGTGCCAGCTTCCGGGACTACACCTTTGTCGAGCAGTACTTC
CDR3aa: CASFRDYTFVEQYF

v_gene: TRBV5-5
abundance: once
d_gene: -
j_gene: TRBJ2-1
CDR3nt: TGTGCCAGCAGCCCCCACCCGGGAAGCTACAATGAGCAGTTCTTC
CDR3aa: CASSPHPGSYNEQFF

v_gene: TRBV7-2
abundance: -
d_gene: -
j_gene: TRBJ2-5
CDR3nt: TGTGCCAGCAGCTTAAGCCCCCCAGAGACCCAGTACTTC
CDR3aa: CASSLSPPETQYF

v_gene: TRBV19
abundance: once
d_gene: -
j_gene: TRBJ1-1
CDR3nt: TGTGCCAGTAGACCCCCCGGCCGGAACACTGAAGCTTTCTTT
CDR3aa: CASRPPGRNTEAFF

v_gene: TRBV10-3
abundance: -
d_gene: TRBD1
j_gene: TRBJ2-3
CDR3nt: TGTGCCATCAGTGGACAGGGAGCAGATACGCAGTATTTT
CDR3aa: CAISGQGADTQYF

v_gene: TRBV4-2
abundance: -
d_gene: TRBD2
j_gene: TRBJ2-6
CDR3nt: TGTGCCAGCAGCCCCCCGCCCGCGCAGGGAGCGGGGTACTCTGGGGCCAACGTCCTGACTTTC
CDR3aa: CASSPPPAQGAGYSGANVLTF

v_gene: TRBV29-1
abundance: -
d_gene: -
j_gene: TRBJ1-1
CDR3nt: TGCAGCGTCTTCTCAGGGTGGGGGGACACTGAAGCTTTCTTT
CDR3aa: CSVFSGWGDTEAFF

v_gene: TRBV10-3
abundance: -
d_gene: TRBD2
j_gene: TRBJ2-3
CDR3nt: TGTGCCATCAGTGAGTCCGCTAGCGGGAGTGGCACAGATACGCAGTATTTT
CDR3aa: CAISESASGSGTDTQYF

v_gene: TRBV15
abundance: -
d_gene: -
j_gene: TRBJ2-3
CDR3nt: TGTGCCACCAGCGTACCGGGACTTGGGGGCACAGATACGCAGTATTTT
CDR3aa: CATSVPGLGGTDTQYF

v_gene: TRBV6-4
abundance: -
d_gene: TRBD2
j_gene: TRBJ2-1
CDR3nt: TGTGCCAGCAGTGAAGCTAGCGGAAATCCCAATGAGCAGTTCTTC
CDR3aa: CASSEASGNPNEQFF

v_gene: TRBV7-8
abundance: -
d_gene: TRBD1
j_gene: TRBJ2-2
CDR3nt: TGTGCCAGCGTTGGGACAGGGCGGACCGGGGAGCTGTTTTTT
CDR3aa: CASVGTGRTGELFF

v_gene: TRBV27
abundance: -
d_gene: -
j_gene: TRBJ2-1
CDR3nt: TGTGCCAGCAGTTTTGCGGAGCCCTACAATGAGCAGTTCTTC
CDR3aa: CASSFAEPYNEQFF

v_gene: TRBV4-1
abundance: -
d_gene: -
j_gene: TRBJ2-5
CDR3nt: TGCGCCAGCAGCCAAGGGGGCAGGGCCCAAGAGACCCAGTACTTC
CDR3aa: CASSQGGRAQETQYF

v_gene: TRBV6-5
abundance: -
d_gene: TRBD1
j_gene: TRBJ2-7
CDR3nt: TGTGCCAGCAGTTACTCGGGACAGGGGGCTGGTGAGCAGTACTTC
CDR3aa: CASSYSGQGAGEQYF

v_gene: TRBV2
abundance: -
d_gene: TRBD2
j_gene: TRBJ2-7
CDR3nt: TGTGCCAGCAGGTTCCCCTCAGCGGGAGGGACCTACGAGCAGTACTTC
CDR3aa: CASRFPSAGGTYEQYF

v_gene: TRBV7-8
abundance: -
d_gene: -
j_gene: TRBJ2-1
CDR3nt: TGTGCCAGCAGCTTAGACTATGAGCAGTTCTTC
CDR3aa: CASSLDYEQFF

v_gene: TRBV29-1
abundance: -
d_gene: -
j_gene: TRBJ2-7
CDR3nt: TGCAGCGTTGCCCCGACTAGAAACCTCCCCTACGAGCAGTACTTC
CDR3aa: CSVAPTRNLPYEQYF